This record looks at one TCR beta chain sequence and its context. Authors' processing steps: The authors estimated nucleated cell counts from reference gene primer amplification. Data came from immunoSEQ multiplex PCR; TCRdb stores just in-frame clones and leaves some out. That table gives V, J and clone size, and the DNA gave D and trimming. The sample holds 350,000 to 400,000 clones, more than 80% seen once. This record belongs to a study of blood T cell repertoires in COVID-19. Across the whole study: Acute and convalescent COVID-19 samples came from the United States, Italy and Spain. The cDNA or gDNA used as material had been derived from T cells, B-cell-depleted T cells, or PBMCs.

Recruited during active infection, patients (from Seattle) were subsequently followed longitudinally. The CDR3 totals 15 residues. CDR1 LNHDA and CDR2 SQIVND come from the germline V gene (reference sequence). The ends lost 4 bases at V and 2 bases at J; junction bases unmatched: 5. The clonotype originates from a woman in her thirties with COVID-19, enrolled during active disease. The specimen was peripheral blood. This chain joins TRBV19 and TRBJ2-3, with 8 bases lining up with TRBD2. The CDR3, as DNA: TGTGCCAGTAGTACTTTAGCGGGGAACACAGATACGCAGTATTTT. Its protein is CASSTLAGNTDTQYF. Variable domain in full (rest from reference TRBV19 and TRBJ2-3): DGGITQSPKYLFRKEGQNVTLSCEQNLNHDAMYWYRQDPGQGLRLIYYSQIVNDFQKGDIAEGYSVSREKKESFPLTVTSAQKNPTAFYLCASSTLAGNTDTQYFGPGTRLTVL.